This T cell receptor beta chain derives from a study of T cells in Graves' hyperthyroidism and ophthalmopathy. Across the whole study: Before treatment of any kind, peripheral blood was taken at initial diagnosis. Study-wide results and limits: Ophthalmopathy was model-predicted a median roughly 6.3 months pre-onset. Peripheral blood also featured most of the thyroid clonotypes expanded above 0.001.

In making diagnoses, clinical symptoms, serum thyroxine and TRAb, thyroid ultrasound and orbital computed tomography were all used. There were TCR beta CDR3 regions amplified from RNA transcripts. TCR CDR3 regions were first amplified by RT-PCR with HTBI primers. TCRdb used MiXCR to reprocess the multiplex PCR reads, holding one entry per CDR3 protein. The profile shows about 350,000 distinct CDR3 sequences, roughly 13% of them singletons. Germline V CDR1 and CDR2: DFQATT, SNEGSKA (reference sequence). Trimming took 3 bases from V and 8 from J; bases not matched to a gene: 11. This CDR3 contains 15 residues. This clonotype came up many times. Its antigen is unknown.

This TCR was sampled from a woman between 35 and 50 years old with Graves' ophthalmopathy. The specimen sequenced was blood. The V and J genes are TRBV20-1 and TRBJ2-2; TRBD1 matches 8 bases. CDR3: CSAREGTGRGGELFF. The CDR3 DNA follows: TGCAGTGCTAGGGAAGGGACAGGTCGAGGAGGGGAGCTGTTTTTT.